This is a list of T cell receptor beta chains from one sample in a study of T cell changes during pregnancy in multiple sclerosis. Produced via immunoSEQ multiplex PCR; TCRdb's table is partial and in-frame only. The repertoire includes about 30,000 clones, roughly nine tenths of them detected once, and roughly 0.45% sits in the top ten. The sample here was CD4+ T cells from peripheral blood mononuclear cells, taken in the second trimester of pregnancy. Every receptor here comes from a female donor in good health, enrolled as a control in a pregnancy study. Both conserved end residues are part of each CDR3. The D gene is left open where the match is weak. Where a row states a size, it is once, few, many or the class of an expanded clone; other rows omit it.

j_call: TRBJ1-4
d_call: NA
clone_size: NA
cdr3_length: 15
v_call: TRBV30
cdr3_aa: CAWSVGGATNEKLFF
cdr3_nt: TGTGCCTGGAGTGTAGGGGGGGCAACTAATGAAAAACTGTTTTTT

j_call: TRBJ2-3
d_call: NA
clone_size: NA
cdr3_length: 14
v_call: TRBV2
cdr3_aa: CASSEAGSTDTQYF
cdr3_nt: TGTGCCAGCAGTGAGGCAGGGAGCACAGATACGCAGTATTTT

j_call: TRBJ2-6
d_call: TRBD2
clone_size: NA
cdr3_length: 17
v_call: TRBV27
cdr3_aa: CASSPGEGYSGANVLTF
cdr3_nt: TGTGCCAGCAGTCCCGGGGAGGGCTACTCTGGGGCCAACGTCCTGACTTTC

j_call: TRBJ1-3
d_call: TRBD1
clone_size: NA
cdr3_length: 13
v_call: TRBV30
cdr3_aa: CAWSATGANTIYF
cdr3_nt: TGTGCCTGGAGTGCGACAGGGGCAAACACCATATATTTT

j_call: TRBJ1-1
d_call: TRBD1
clone_size: few
cdr3_length: 14
v_call: TRBV6-6
cdr3_aa: CASTQSDRGNEAFF
cdr3_nt: TGTGCCAGCACTCAATCGGACAGGGGTAATGAAGCTTTCTTT

j_call: TRBJ2-4
d_call: TRBD2
clone_size: NA
cdr3_length: 19
v_call: TRBV7-9
cdr3_aa: CASSPGLAGGTLAKNIQYF
cdr3_nt: TGTGCCAGCAGCCCAGGCCTAGCGGGGGGGACCCTAGCCAAAAACATTCAGTACTTC

j_call: TRBJ1-6
d_call: NA
clone_size: NA
cdr3_length: 13
v_call: TRBV30
cdr3_aa: CASVGGNRSPLHF
cdr3_nt: TGTGCCTCGGTAGGAGGGAACCGGTCACCCCTCCACTTT

j_call: TRBJ2-7
d_call: NA
clone_size: NA
cdr3_length: 15
v_call: TRBV28
cdr3_aa: CASSGSGGQSYEQYF
cdr3_nt: TGTGCCAGCAGTGGCTCAGGTGGACAGAGCTACGAGCAGTACTTC

j_call: TRBJ1-1
d_call: NA
clone_size: NA
cdr3_length: 14
v_call: TRBV5-6
cdr3_aa: CASSKRQTNTEAFF
cdr3_nt: TGTGCCAGCAGCAAAAGACAGACGAACACTGAAGCTTTCTTT

j_call: TRBJ2-3
d_call: TRBD2
clone_size: NA
cdr3_length: 16
v_call: TRBV10-3
cdr3_aa: CAINRSGEGGTDTQYF
cdr3_nt: TGTGCCATCAACAGGTCGGGGGAGGGTGGCACAGATACGCAGTATTTT

j_call: TRBJ2-2
d_call: TRBD2
clone_size: NA
cdr3_length: 19
v_call: TRBV4-1
cdr3_aa: CASSQDIPSGPLNTGELFF
cdr3_nt: TGCGCCAGCAGCCAAGATATACCTAGCGGACCCTTAAACACCGGGGAGCTGTTTTTT

j_call: TRBJ2-5
d_call: TRBD2
clone_size: NA
cdr3_length: 15
v_call: TRBV11-2
cdr3_aa: CASSFTSGGWETQYF
cdr3_nt: TGTGCCAGCAGCTTCACTAGCGGGGGATGGGAGACCCAGTACTTC

j_call: TRBJ2-7
d_call: NA
clone_size: NA
cdr3_length: 15
v_call: TRBV30
cdr3_aa: CAWSHPGRENYEQYF
cdr3_nt: TGTGCCTGGAGTCACCCGGGACGGGAGAATTACGAGCAGTACTTC

j_call: TRBJ2-7
d_call: TRBD2
clone_size: NA
cdr3_length: 16
v_call: TRBV5-1
cdr3_aa: CASSPLTSGREGEQYF
cdr3_nt: TGCGCCAGCAGCCCCTTGACTAGCGGGAGAGAGGGCGAGCAGTACTTC

j_call: TRBJ1-2
d_call: NA
clone_size: NA
cdr3_length: 12
v_call: TRBV30
cdr3_aa: CAWRLGGGGYTF
cdr3_nt: TGTGCCTGGAGACTAGGGGGGGGTGGCTACACCTTC

j_call: TRBJ2-2
d_call: TRBD1
clone_size: NA
cdr3_length: 17
v_call: TRBV18
cdr3_aa: CASSPPRQGPKTGELFF
cdr3_nt: TGTGCCAGCTCACCACCTAGACAGGGGCCGAAAACCGGGGAGCTGTTTTTT

j_call: TRBJ1-3
d_call: TRBD1
clone_size: NA
cdr3_length: 15
v_call: TRBV25-1
cdr3_aa: CASSLSGGSGNTIYF
cdr3_nt: TGTGCCAGCAGTCTTTCAGGGGGATCTGGAAACACCATATATTTT

j_call: TRBJ2-7
d_call: TRBD2
clone_size: once
cdr3_length: 15
v_call: TRBV7-2
cdr3_aa: CASLPAGGLWYEQYF
cdr3_nt: TGTGCCAGCCTCCCAGCGGGGGGGCTTTGGTACGAGCAGTACTTC

j_call: TRBJ2-2
d_call: NA
clone_size: NA
cdr3_length: 16
v_call: TRBV14
cdr3_aa: CASSQVPGVVTGELFF
cdr3_nt: TGTGCCAGCAGCCAAGTCCCGGGAGTAGTGACCGGGGAGCTGTTTTTT

j_call: TRBJ1-2
d_call: TRBD1
clone_size: few
cdr3_length: 15
v_call: TRBV11-2
cdr3_aa: CASSFTDRGRFGYTF
cdr3_nt: TGTGCCAGCAGCTTCACGGACAGGGGGAGATTTGGCTACACCTTC

j_call: TRBJ2-3
d_call: NA
clone_size: NA
cdr3_length: 15
v_call: TRBV29-1
cdr3_aa: CSTPSRGSLTDTQYF
cdr3_nt: TGCAGCACCCCCAGTCGAGGGTCGCTGACAGATACGCAGTATTTT

j_call: TRBJ2-1
d_call: NA
clone_size: NA
cdr3_length: 12
v_call: TRBV2
cdr3_aa: CASSPGVHEQFF
cdr3_nt: TGTGCCAGCAGTCCAGGGGTTCATGAGCAGTTCTTC

j_call: TRBJ2-1
d_call: TRBD2
clone_size: NA
cdr3_length: 15
v_call: TRBV7-2
cdr3_aa: CASSSALAGNNEQFF
cdr3_nt: TGTGCCAGCAGCTCAGCACTAGCGGGAAACAATGAGCAGTTCTTC

j_call: TRBJ1-1
d_call: NA
clone_size: NA
cdr3_length: 13
v_call: TRBV5-5
cdr3_aa: CASSFGPGTEAFF
cdr3_nt: TGTGCCAGCAGCTTTGGTCCGGGTACTGAAGCTTTCTTT

j_call: TRBJ2-1
d_call: NA
clone_size: NA
cdr3_length: 16
v_call: TRBV7-6
cdr3_aa: CASSLGQTGGWDEQFF
cdr3_nt: TGTGCCAGCAGCTTAGGGCAAACCGGGGGATGGGATGAGCAGTTCTTC

j_call: TRBJ1-4
d_call: NA
clone_size: NA
cdr3_length: 15
v_call: TRBV18
cdr3_aa: CASSPGPDTGEKLFF
cdr3_nt: TGTGCCAGCTCACCGGGCCCCGACACTGGAGAAAAACTGTTTTTT

j_call: TRBJ2-7
d_call: TRBD2
clone_size: NA
cdr3_length: 19
v_call: TRBV5-1
cdr3_aa: CASSLESGTSGRALYEQYF
cdr3_nt: TGCGCCAGCAGCTTGGAGTCGGGGACTAGCGGGAGGGCCCTCTACGAGCAGTACTTC

j_call: TRBJ1-1
d_call: TRBD1
clone_size: few
cdr3_length: 16
v_call: TRBV19
cdr3_aa: CASSSGQGYTNTEAFF
cdr3_nt: TGTGCCAGTAGCTCGGGACAGGGGTACACGAACACTGAAGCTTTCTTT

j_call: TRBJ2-2
d_call: TRBD2
clone_size: NA
cdr3_length: 15
v_call: TRBV7-2
cdr3_aa: CASRPTSGNTGELFF
cdr3_nt: TGTGCCAGCAGGCCTACTAGCGGGAACACCGGGGAGCTGTTTTTT

j_call: TRBJ1-3
d_call: NA
clone_size: NA
cdr3_length: 14
v_call: TRBV5-3
cdr3_aa: CAIRSPCSGNTIYF
cdr3_nt: TGTGCCATTCGTTCCCCGTGCTCTGGAAACACCATATATTTT

j_call: TRBJ2-1
d_call: NA
clone_size: once
cdr3_length: 15
v_call: TRBV5-4
cdr3_aa: CASSLGRIRGDEQFF
cdr3_nt: TGTGCCAGCAGCTTGGGGCGGATTCGTGGTGATGAGCAGTTCTTC

j_call: TRBJ2-4
d_call: TRBD2
clone_size: once
cdr3_length: 16
v_call: TRBV5-6
cdr3_aa: CASSLAGAPAKNIQYF
cdr3_nt: TGTGCCAGCAGCCTCGCGGGAGCCCCGGCCAAAAACATTCAGTACTTC

j_call: TRBJ2-7
d_call: TRBD1
clone_size: NA
cdr3_length: 14
v_call: TRBV6-5
cdr3_aa: CASSYGQASYEQYF
cdr3_nt: TGTGCCAGCAGTTACGGACAGGCCTCCTACGAGCAGTACTTC

j_call: TRBJ2-7
d_call: NA
clone_size: NA
cdr3_length: 14
v_call: TRBV7-9
cdr3_aa: CATSVRAGFYEQYF
cdr3_nt: TGTGCCACCAGTGTGAGGGCGGGATTCTACGAGCAGTACTTC

j_call: TRBJ1-1
d_call: NA
clone_size: NA
cdr3_length: 14
v_call: TRBV11-2
cdr3_aa: CASSPGRANTEAFF
cdr3_nt: TGTGCCAGCAGCCCTGGGAGGGCCAACACTGAAGCTTTCTTT

j_call: TRBJ1-1
d_call: TRBD1
clone_size: NA
cdr3_length: 17
v_call: TRBV10-3
cdr3_aa: CAISESRDRGGDTEAFF
cdr3_nt: TGTGCCATCAGTGAATCCCGGGACAGGGGTGGGGACACTGAAGCTTTCTTT

j_call: TRBJ2-1
d_call: NA
clone_size: NA
cdr3_length: 14
v_call: TRBV2
cdr3_aa: CASSEISSYNEQFF
cdr3_nt: TGTGCCAGCAGTGAAATTAGCTCCTACAATGAGCAGTTCTTC

j_call: TRBJ2-7
d_call: TRBD1
clone_size: NA
cdr3_length: 16
v_call: TRBV9
cdr3_aa: CASSVGPGQGTAEQYF
cdr3_nt: TGTGCCAGCAGCGTAGGGCCGGGACAGGGGACCGCCGAGCAGTACTTC

j_call: TRBJ1-4
d_call: TRBD1
clone_size: NA
cdr3_length: 13
v_call: TRBV29-1
cdr3_aa: CSVGDSYNEKLFF
cdr3_nt: TGCAGCGTCGGGGACAGCTATAATGAAAAACTGTTTTTT

j_call: TRBJ2-3
d_call: NA
clone_size: NA
cdr3_length: 16
v_call: TRBV7-2
cdr3_aa: CASSAGGRGGLNTQYF
cdr3_nt: TGTGCCAGCAGCGCCGGGGGAAGGGGGGGCCTTAATACGCAGTATTTT

j_call: TRBJ2-7
d_call: TRBD2
clone_size: NA
cdr3_length: 13
v_call: TRBV7-8
cdr3_aa: CASSLRLAGEQYF
cdr3_nt: TGTGCCAGCAGCTTAAGACTAGCGGGCGAGCAGTACTTC

j_call: TRBJ1-5
d_call: NA
clone_size: NA
cdr3_length: 12
v_call: TRBV10-1
cdr3_aa: CASSDTSQPQHF
cdr3_nt: TGCGCCAGCAGTGATACGAGTCAGCCCCAGCATTTT

j_call: TRBJ2-1
d_call: TRBD1
clone_size: NA
cdr3_length: 12
v_call: TRBV5-4
cdr3_aa: CASSLAGGEQFF
cdr3_nt: TGTGCCAGCAGTCTAGCAGGGGGTGAGCAGTTCTTC

j_call: TRBJ2-1
d_call: TRBD2
clone_size: NA
cdr3_length: 17
v_call: TRBV4-3
cdr3_aa: CASSQGGGAGGSNEQFF
cdr3_nt: TGCGCCAGCAGCCAAGGTGGCGGAGCGGGGGGTAGCAATGAGCAGTTCTTC

j_call: TRBJ1-1
d_call: TRBD1
clone_size: NA
cdr3_length: 14
v_call: TRBV5-6
cdr3_aa: CASSQTGFGTEAFF
cdr3_nt: TGTGCCAGCAGCCAGACAGGGTTCGGCACTGAAGCTTTCTTT

j_call: TRBJ1-5
d_call: NA
clone_size: NA
cdr3_length: 18
v_call: TRBV11-2
cdr3_aa: CASSLGGGSTFWDQPQHF
cdr3_nt: TGTGCCAGCAGCTTAGGGGGGGGTAGCACATTCTGGGATCAGCCCCAGCATTTT

j_call: TRBJ1-2
d_call: NA
clone_size: NA
cdr3_length: 10
v_call: TRBV6-1
cdr3_aa: CASSDSGYTF
cdr3_nt: TGTGCCAGCAGTGATAGTGGCTACACCTTC

j_call: TRBJ2-7
d_call: NA
clone_size: NA
cdr3_length: 14
v_call: TRBV11-1
cdr3_aa: CASSESSVTYEQYF
cdr3_nt: TGTGCCAGCAGCGAGAGTTCCGTCACCTACGAGCAGTACTTC

j_call: TRBJ2-5
d_call: TRBD1
clone_size: NA
cdr3_length: 14
v_call: TRBV10-3
cdr3_aa: CAISKDRALETQYF
cdr3_nt: TGTGCCATCAGTAAGGACAGGGCCCTAGAGACCCAGTACTTC

j_call: TRBJ2-1
d_call: NA
clone_size: NA
cdr3_length: 14
v_call: TRBV7-6
cdr3_aa: CASSFSGPYNEQFF
cdr3_nt: TGTGCCAGCAGCTTTAGCGGTCCCTACAATGAGCAGTTCTTC

j_call: TRBJ2-2
d_call: NA
clone_size: NA
cdr3_length: 16
v_call: TRBV15
cdr3_aa: CATSTGQFDSTGELFF
cdr3_nt: TGTGCCACCAGCACCGGACAGTTCGATAGCACCGGGGAGCTGTTTTTT

j_call: TRBJ2-3
d_call: TRBD2
clone_size: NA
cdr3_length: 20
v_call: TRBV11-3
cdr3_aa: CASSLSRGSGGLIGTDTQYF
cdr3_nt: TGTGCCAGCAGCTTATCCCGGGGTAGCGGGGGCCTAATAGGGACAGATACGCAGTATTTT

j_call: TRBJ2-3
d_call: NA
clone_size: NA
cdr3_length: 15
v_call: TRBV14
cdr3_aa: CASSKGAYGTDTQYF
cdr3_nt: TGTGCCAGCAGCAAAGGGGCGTATGGCACAGATACGCAGTATTTT

j_call: TRBJ2-1
d_call: TRBD2
clone_size: NA
cdr3_length: 16
v_call: TRBV29-1
cdr3_aa: CSVDGGKIAGLNEQFF
cdr3_nt: TGCAGCGTTGATGGGGGTAAGATAGCGGGGCTCAATGAGCAGTTCTTC

j_call: TRBJ1-2
d_call: TRBD1
clone_size: NA
cdr3_length: 17
v_call: TRBV7-9
cdr3_aa: CASSLDRDRGRGYGYTF
cdr3_nt: TGTGCCAGCAGCTTAGATCGGGACAGGGGGCGCGGATATGGCTACACCTTC

j_call: TRBJ1-1
d_call: NA
clone_size: NA
cdr3_length: 13
v_call: TRBV7-9
cdr3_aa: CASSPAENTEAFF
cdr3_nt: TGTGCCAGCAGCCCAGCGGAGAACACTGAAGCTTTCTTT

j_call: TRBJ2-7
d_call: NA
clone_size: medium-sized
cdr3_length: 12
v_call: TRBV23-1
cdr3_aa: CASSQSSGDQYF
cdr3_nt: TGCGCCAGCAGTCAATCTAGCGGTGATCAGTACTTC